A single sample is the source of the 30 T cell receptor beta chains below, sequenced in a study of graft-versus-host responses after intestinal transplantation. TCRdb's copy holds only in-frame clones and misses some; the assay was immunoSEQ multiplex PCR. Of some 87,000 clones in the sample, over 80% were seen once. Their cognate antigens are unknown. Sample: unstimulated CD8+ T cells sorted from spleen or lymph node cells, taken before transplant. The source is a human donor who was the organ donor for an intestinal transplant.

As DNA, the CDR3 is TGTGCCAGCTCTATCGGACAGGGGGCCGCCTACGAGCAGTACTTC. It is translated as CASSIGQGAAYEQYF. V is TRBV28 and J is TRBJ2-7; 11 bases fit TRBD1. V shed 8 bases and J 2 bases; nucleotides not matched to a gene: 8. CDR3 size: 15 residues. Germline V gene sequence: CDR1 MDHEN, CDR2 SYDVKM. The full variable domain, with the rest looked up from reference TRBV28 and TRBJ2-7, is DVKVTQSSRYLVKRTGEKVFLECVQDMDHENMFWYRQDPGLGLRLIYFSYDVKMKEKGDIPEGYSVSREKKERFSLILESASTNQTSMYLCASSIGQGAAYEQYFGPGTRLTVT.

The chain recombines TRBV27 with TRBJ2-1, with 10 positions matching TRBD2. Germline V gene lookup returns CDR1 MNHEY and CDR2 SMNVEV (reference sequence). The V segment lost 8 bases and the J segment 2 bases; nucleotides outside the gene matches: 6. The CDR3 totals 15 residues. The DNA for the CDR3 is TGTGCCAGCCAAGGACTAGCGGAACCCTACAATGAGCAGTTCTTC. Translated: CASQGLAEPYNEQFF.

V usage is TRBV27 and J usage is TRBJ1-3, with 7 bases lining up with TRBD1. CDR3 size: 14 residues. The junction had 5 bases not matched to a gene; V was cut back by 4 bases and J by 5 bases. Germline V gives CDR1 MNHEY, CDR2 SMNVEV (reference sequence). CDR3 protein: CASSSGQSRNTIYF. As DNA, the CDR3 is TGTGCCAGCAGTTCGGGACAGTCCCGAAACACCATATATTTT.

This clone has just one count. The CDR3: CASSQAFVAGEGGELFF. The DNA for the CDR3 is TGCGCCAGCAGCCAAGCTTTTGTAGCGGGCGAGGGCGGGGAGCTGTTTTTT. The V call is TRBV4-3, the J call TRBJ2-2; 7 positions match TRBD2. Germline CDR1 reads LGHNA; CDR2 reads YSLEER. V gave up 1 base and J gave up 7 bases; unmatched junction bases: 12. This CDR3 has 17 amino acids.

The V gene is TRBV4-1, the J gene TRBJ2-7, with a tentative D call TRBD2 (5 bases). V was cut by 0 bases and J by 3 bases, with 12 bases left in between. This CDR3 contains 15 residues. Germline V gene sequence: CDR1 MGHRA, CDR2 YSYEKL. The CDR3 spells CASSQDRGISYEQYF. The DNA of the CDR3 is TGCGCCAGCAGCCAAGATCGGGGAATCAGCTACGAGCAGTACTTC.

This chain joins TRBV7-3 and TRBJ2-3; 8 positions agree with TRBD2. The CDR3 extends over 17 amino acids. V trimming: 1 base; J trimming: 2 bases; junction bases outside the gene matches: 8. Germline V lookup: CDR1 SGHTA, CDR2 FQGTGA. The CDR3 sequence is CASSLISAGGVTDTQYF. The CDR3 region has the DNA TGTGCCAGCAGCTTAATTTCGGCGGGGGGCGTCACAGATACGCAGTATTTT.

The gene calls are TRBV18 and TRBJ2-1; D perhaps matches TRBD2 (6 bases). The V gene lost 3 bases and the J gene lost 6 bases, with 24 bases spanning the gap. The germline gives CDR1 KGHSH, CDR2 LQKENI. The CDR3 contains 18 residues. CDR3 nucleotide sequence: TGTGCCAGCTCACCTGGGACTCATTTACCCGAAGGAGGCAATGAGCAGTTCTTC. This translates into CASSPGTHLPEGGNEQFF. Complete variable domain (other parts from reference TRBV18 and TRBJ2-1): NAGVMQNPRHLVRRRGQEARLRCSPMKGHSHVYWYRQLPEEGLKFMVYLQKENIIDESGMPKERFSAEFPKEGPSILRIQQVVRGDSAAYFCASSPGTHLPEGGNEQFFGPGTRLTVL.

CDR3 amino acids: CASSKIGQSTEAFF. In DNA, the CDR3 is TGTGCCAGCAGCAAAATCGGACAGTCCACTGAAGCTTTCTTT. The rearrangement links TRBV21-1 to TRBJ1-1; the table's D call TRBD1 went unverified against the DNA. TRBV21-1 is an annotated pseudogene. The CDR3 is made up of 14 amino acids.

The CDR3 spells CASSPPGSGEQYF. The CDR3 nucleotides read TGTGCCAGCAGCCCCCCCGGTAGCGGCGAGCAGTACTTC. The chain employs TRBV7-6 and TRBJ2-7, with D possibly matching TRBD2 (6 bases). Germline V gene lookup returns CDR1 SGHVS and CDR2 FNYEAQ. With 5 bases removed from V and 6 bases from J, the gap between germline ends came to 14 bases. The CDR3 extends over 13 amino acids.

The chain has TRBV6-1 and TRBJ2-1, with no clear D. The germline V gene has CDR1 MNHNS and CDR2 SASEGT. V lost 4 bases to trimming and J lost 0 bases, with 16 bases between them. There are 17 residues in the CDR3. The CDR3 DNA is TGTGCCAGCAGTGTCCCTGGGTGGCGGAGCTCCTACAATGAGCAGTTCTTC. Amino acid sequence: CASSVPGWRSSYNEQFF.

This chain uses TRBV5-1 with TRBJ2-7, with 10 positions matching TRBD1. Germline CDR1 reads SGHRS; CDR2 reads YFSETQ. The CDR3 extends over 16 amino acids. The junction had 9 bases not matched to a gene; V was cut back by 3 bases and J by 3 bases. DNA for the CDR3: TGCGCCAGCAGCTATCTACCGGGACAGGGGTACTACGAGCAGTACTTC. Encoded protein: CASSYLPGQGYYEQYF. The full variable domain, completed using reference TRBV5-1 and TRBJ2-7, is KAGVTQTPRYLIKTRGQQVTLSCSPISGHRSVSWYQQTPGQGLQFLFEYFSETQRNKGNFPGRFSGRQFSNSRSEMNVSTLELGDSALYLCASSYLPGQGYYEQYFGPGTRLTVT.

The chain recombines TRBV5-1 with TRBJ2-1, with 9 bases aligning to TRBD2. Germline CDR1 SGHRS, CDR2 YFSETQ. This CDR3 spans 14 amino acids. The V segment lost 6 bases and the J segment 4 bases; nucleotides outside the gene matches: 5. CDR3 sequence reads: CASMLTSGYNEQFF. CDR3 DNA sequence: TGCGCCAGCATGCTGACTAGCGGATACAATGAGCAGTTCTTC.

The V call is TRBV2, the J call TRBJ2-7, with a possible D match to TRBD2 (5 bases). Trimming left V 6 bases short and J 4 bases short, with 16 bases between. The V gene's germline CDR1 is SNHLY and CDR2 FYNNEI. The CDR3 is made up of 14 amino acids. The CDR3 is CASRGNLGGYEQYF. The CDR3 DNA follows: TGTGCCAGCAGGGGGAACTTGGGCGGGTACGAGCAGTACTTC. Full variable domain (rest looked up from reference TRBV2 and TRBJ2-7): EPEVTQTPSHQVTQMGQEVILRCVPISNHLYFYWYRQILGQKVEFLVSFYNNEISEKSEIFDDQFSVERPDGSNFTLKIRSTKLEDSAMYFCASRGNLGGYEQYFGPGTRLTVT.

The chain recombines TRBV9 with TRBJ2-5; 10 bases are shared with TRBD1. The germline gives CDR1 SGDLS, CDR2 YYNGEE. The CDR3 covers 17 residues. V lost 3 bases and J lost 3; bases outside the gene matches: 11. In nucleotides, the CDR3 is TGTGCCAGCAGCGAGGGAGGGACAGGGGCTGAAGAAGAGACCCAGTACTTC. This encodes CASSEGGTGAEEETQYF.

The chain recombines TRBV11-2 with TRBJ2-3; maybe TRBD2 (7 bases). V lost 5 bases, J lost 0 bases, and 24 bases lay in between. The CDR3 runs to 19 residues. Germline CDR1 is SGHAT and CDR2 is FQNNGV. CDR3 residues: CASSQRGGVGQFSTDTQYF. DNA of the CDR3: TGTGCCAGCAGCCAGAGGGGGGGGGTTGGCCAATTTAGCACAGATACGCAGTATTTT.

The chain joins TRBV27 to TRBJ2-3; TRBD1 matches 8 bases. Germline V CDR1 and CDR2: MNHEY, SMNVEV (reference sequence). This CDR3 has 13 residues. Unmatched junction bases numbered 6, after V lost 7 bases and J lost 6 bases. CDR3 sequence reads: CASTRQGSDTQYF. CDR3 coding DNA: TGTGCCAGCACCCGACAGGGGTCGGATACGCAGTATTTT.

The rearrangement links TRBV14 to TRBJ2-7; the match to TRBD1 covers 8 bases. This CDR3 is 16 amino acids long. V shed 3 bases, J shed 7 bases, and the junction held 14 bases outside the gene matches. Germline V CDR1 and CDR2: SGHDN, FVKESK. CDR3 in DNA: TGTGCCAGCAGCCATTGGTGGGACAGGATACGCAGGGAGCAGTACTTC. It specifies CASSHWWDRIRREQYF.

The V gene is TRBV7-9, the J gene TRBJ2-3; D is possibly TRBD1 (5 bases). V lost 2 bases, J lost 3 bases, and 12 bases lay in between. The germline V gene encodes CDR1 SEHNR and CDR2 FQNEAQ (reference sequence). The CDR3 spans 15 residues. CDR3 nucleotide sequence: TGTGCCAGCAGCTTACAGGGAAGTCGAACAGATACGCAGTATTTT. Translated, it gives CASSLQGSRTDTQYF.

The chain uses TRBV19 and TRBJ1-2, with TRBD1 as a possible D gene (5 bases). Germline assignment: CDR1 LNHDA and CDR2 SQIVND (reference sequence). V was pared by 1 base and J by 5 bases, with 11 bases between. The CDR3 contains 14 residues. The CDR3 reads CASSIAETAYGYTF. The DNA of the CDR3 is TGTGCCAGTAGTATAGCCGAGACAGCATATGGCTACACCTTC.

The chain couples TRBV9 to TRBJ2-7, with 9 bases that match TRBD1. The CDR3 contains 17 residues. V was pared by 0 bases and J by 5 bases, with 12 bases of the junction left unmatched. The V gene's germline CDR1 is SGDLS and CDR2 YYNGEE. CDR3 sequence: CASSVGGGGQGRDEQYF. The CDR3 DNA reads as TGTGCCAGCAGCGTAGGGGGTGGAGGACAGGGGAGAGACGAGCAGTACTTC.

The rearrangement links TRBV30 to TRBJ2-6; the match to TRBD2 covers 8 bases. With 2 bases clipped from V and 4 bases from J, the junction kept 10 bases outside the gene matches. The CDR3 length is 17 residues. Germline V CDR1 and CDR2: GTSNPN, SVGIG (reference sequence). The CDR3 loop reads CAWSSTRGGRGANVLTF. The CDR3 nucleotides read TGTGCCTGGAGTTCTACCCGGGGGGGAAGAGGGGCCAACGTCCTGACTTTC. The full variable domain, with the rest looked up from reference TRBV30 and TRBJ2-6, is SQTIHQWPATLVQPVGSPLSLECTVEGTSNPNLYWYRQAAGRGLQLLFYSVGIGQISSEVPQNLSASRPQDRQFILSSKKLLLSDSGFYLCAWSSTRGGRGANVLTFGAGSRLTVL.

The J gene is TRBJ2-1, the V gene TRBV27; TRBD2 matches 13 bases. This CDR3 is built from 19 residues. Germline V CDR1 and CDR2: MNHEY, SMNVEV (reference sequence). V lost 5 bases to trimming and J lost 1 base; unmatched junction nucleotides: 11. CDR3 in amino acids: CASSGGLAGRRGSYNEQFF. CDR3 in DNA: TGTGCCAGCAGTGGGGGACTAGCGGGAAGGCGGGGGTCCTACAATGAGCAGTTCTTC.

Only a few counts were recorded for this clone. This chain links TRBV6-6 with TRBJ1-6; D not resolved. The germline V gene has CDR1 MNHNY and CDR2 SVGAGI (reference sequence). Trimming shortened V by 2 bases and J by 10 bases, and 18 bases separated the two germline ends. The CDR3 length is 16 residues. DNA of the CDR3: TGTGCCAGCAGTTACACCCTGAGGGAACGGGAATCACCCCTCCACTTT. Residues: CASSYTLRERESPLHF.

This chain uses TRBV28 with TRBJ2-2, with D unclear. The CDR3 is made up of 15 amino acids. With 4 bases removed from V and 0 bases from J, the gap between germline ends came to 9 bases. Germline V CDR1 and CDR2: MDHEN, SYDVKM. The CDR3 region is CASSYPETNTGELFF. The CDR3 nucleotides read TGTGCCAGCAGTTACCCGGAGACGAACACCGGGGAGCTGTTTTTT.

The V gene is TRBV4-3, the J gene TRBJ2-5, with 8 bases fitting TRBD2. Near its end, the DNA agrees better with TRBJ2-7, so the J call may be wrong. The germline V gene has CDR1 LGHNA and CDR2 YSLEER. This CDR3 has 15 residues. The CDR3: CASSPASGGRDEQYF. The CDR3 DNA reads TGCGCCAGCAGCCCAGCTTCGGGAGGGCGGGACGAGCAGTACTTC.

The rearrangement uses TRBV28 and TRBJ2-1; D not resolved. This CDR3 has 14 amino acids. Germline V gene sequence: CDR1 MDHEN, CDR2 SYDVKM. Trimming took 3 bases from V and 1 from J, leaving 7 bases between them. Written as DNA, the CDR3 is TGTGCCAGCAGTTTGGCTCGTTCCTACAATGAGCAGTTCTTC. It specifies CASSLARSYNEQFF. The entire variable domain, with the rest obtained from reference TRBV28 and TRBJ2-1, is as follows: DVKVTQSSRYLVKRTGEKVFLECVQDMDHENMFWYRQDPGLGLRLIYFSYDVKMKEKGDIPEGYSVSREKKERFSLILESASTNQTSMYLCASSLARSYNEQFFGPGTRLTVL.

This clone was picked up a small number of times. J is TRBJ2-7 and V is TRBV4-3; D is unresolved. Germline CDR1 is LGHNA and CDR2 is YSLEER. The CDR3 has 12 amino acids. Trimming shortened V by 0 bases and J by 7 bases, and 7 bases separated the two germline ends. CDR3 nucleotide sequence: TGCGCCAGCAGCCAAGACTTCGGGGAGCAGTACTTC. Its protein is CASSQDFGEQYF.

J is TRBJ2-2 and V is TRBV27; 9 bases are shared with TRBD1. Germline V CDR1 and CDR2: MNHEY, SMNVEV (reference sequence). Losses at the gene ends were 2 bases for V and 6 bases for J; bases not matched to a gene: 10. CDR3 size: 17 residues. This CDR3 is CASSLPPGTGRAGELFF. CDR3 coding DNA: TGTGCCAGCAGTTTACCCCCCGGGACAGGGCGTGCCGGGGAGCTGTTTTTT.

CDR3 in DNA: TGTGCCAGCAGAAATCAGGGAGGCACTGAAGCTTTCTTT. It encodes CASRNQGGTEAFF. The chain carries TRBV5-6 and TRBJ1-1; possibly TRBD1 for D (5 bases). The germline V and J ends were trimmed by 5 bases and 4 bases, with 12 bases remaining between them. This CDR3 has 13 residues. From germline, CDR1 is SGHDT and CDR2 YYEEEE.

This rearrangement joins TRBV27 to TRBJ2-7, with a possible D match to TRBD2 (5 bases). The CDR3 loop spans 12 amino acids. Germline-derived CDR1 and CDR2 are MNHEY and SMNVEV (reference sequence). Trimming took 6 bases from V and 3 from J, leaving 9 bases between them. The CDR3 DNA reads TGTGCCAGCAGAGGCGGACTCTACGAGCAGTACTTC. This sequence encodes CASRGGLYEQYF.